The entry that follows covers one T cell receptor (beta chain) sequence. In the source study's methods: From reference gene primer amplification, estimates of nucleated cell counts were derived. Libraries were prepared by immunoSEQ multiplex PCR; TCRdb keeps only in-frame clonotypes and omits some of them. V and J calls and clone size are given by that table; D and trimming were obtained from the DNA. The data show 200,000 to 250,000 clones, roughly 78% seen once. This sample is drawn from a study of blood T cell repertoires in COVID-19. This TCR was recovered from a woman aged 40 to 49 with acute or convalescent COVID-19. The sample taken for sequencing was peripheral blood.

As DNA, the CDR3 is TGTGCTAGTGGTTTGGTGCCAGGAACTGAAGCTTTCTTT. It encodes CASGLVPGTEAFF. This chain joins TRBV12-5 and TRBJ1-1; the D is unclear. Between the trimmed V and J ends, which lost 0 bases and 5 bases, there was a span of 7 bases. This CDR3 comprises 13 residues. Germline CDR1 and CDR2: LGHNT and FRNRAP.